This is a list of T cell receptor beta chains from one sample in a study of identical twins. TCRdb fed the 5' RACE reads into MiXCR, producing one record per CDR3 protein. The sample includes some 320,000 distinct CDR3 sequences, approximately 13% of them seen just once. The sample was also linked to a second study, of yellow fever vaccine responses in identical twins.

Material for sequencing was CD8+ T cells sorted from blood. The receptors originated from a woman aged 18-29 years in good health. Both conserved end residues are part of each CDR3. Each record gives: V gene, D gene, J gene, clone size, CDR3 DNA, CDR3 protein. The D gene is left open where the match is weak. Clone size appears in some rows only: once, few, many, or a class for an expanded clone.

>TRBV24-1|TRBD1|TRBJ2-2|.
TGTGCCACCAGTGATACCTGGGGACAGGGGGTTGTCGGGGAGCTGTTTTTT
CATSDTWGQGVVGELFF
>TRBV19|.|TRBJ2-1|few
TGTGCCAGTAGTATAGGCGTGAATGAGCAGTTCTTC
CASSIGVNEQFF
>TRBV27|.|TRBJ2-7|few
TGTGCCAGCAGTTTCTTCCGACAGGACCCCCGGGGCGAGCAGTACTTC
CASSFFRQDPRGEQYF
>TRBV4-2|.|TRBJ2-3|.
TGTGCCAGCAGCCAAGAGAGTGGGGTGGGCCGCACAGATACGCAGTATTTT
CASSQESGVGRTDTQYF
>TRBV7-6|TRBD2|TRBJ2-1|.
TGTGCCAGCAGCCCCGTTGAATTAACTAGCGGGAGGGCCGGGCAGTTCTTC
CASSPVELTSGRAGQFF
>TRBV10-3|.|TRBJ2-1|many
TGTGCCATCAGTGAGAGTGGGGGTAATGAGCAGTTCTTC
CAISESGGNEQFF
>TRBV24-1|.|TRBJ2-1|.
TGTGCCACCAGTGTTGGGCCCTTGGGCCACAATGAGCAGTTCTTC
CATSVGPLGHNEQFF
>TRBV28|.|TRBJ1-2|few
TGTGCCAGCAGTAGGACTAACTATGGCTACACCTTC
CASSRTNYGYTF
>TRBV11-2|TRBD1|TRBJ2-5|few
TGTGCCAGCAGCGAGGAGGGACAGGCATGGGAGACCCAGTACTTC
CASSEEGQAWETQYF
>TRBV28|.|TRBJ2-7|few
TGTGCCAGCAGTTTAGGAACATGGTTCTCGGGGGAGCAGTACTTC
CASSLGTWFSGEQYF
>TRBV9|.|TRBJ2-1|.
TGTGCCAGCAGCCAAAGGGTGGGCTACAATGAGCAGTTCTTC
CASSQRVGYNEQFF
>TRBV3-1|TRBD2|TRBJ2-1|few
TGTGCCAGCAGCCCCCGGGACTACTACTACAATGAGCAGTTCTTC
CASSPRDYYYNEQFF
>TRBV7-6|TRBD2|TRBJ2-3|many
TGTGCCAGCAGCTCGCGGGAGGGCCTGGGGGAATCGCAGTATTTT
CASSSREGLGESQYF
>TRBV24-1|.|TRBJ2-1|.
TGTGCCACCAGTGACGGCACGGCGGGACTTGGGTACAATGAGCAGTTCTTC
CATSDGTAGLGYNEQFF
>TRBV28|TRBD1|TRBJ1-1|.
TGTGCCAGCAGTGTCAGGGGGCTGGGCACTGAAGCTTTCTTT
CASSVRGLGTEAFF
>TRBV6-5|.|TRBJ2-1|.
TGTGCCAGCAGTTACTGGGCGGGACAGCCTTACTCCTACAATGAGCAGTTCTTC
CASSYWAGQPYSYNEQFF
>TRBV7-9|TRBD2|TRBJ2-3|few
TGTGCCAGCAGCCAGGGACTAGCGGGAGTTTTAGCAGATACGCAGTATTTT
CASSQGLAGVLADTQYF
>TRBV4-1|TRBD2|TRBJ2-3|many
TGCGCCAGCAGCCAAGAAGGCGGGAGAGTCGCAGATACGCAGTATTTT
CASSQEGGRVADTQYF
>TRBV4-1|.|TRBJ2-7|many
TGCGCCAGCAGCCCTGAGGATCTATACTACGAGCAGTACTTC
CASSPEDLYYEQYF
>TRBV12-3/TRBV12-4|TRBD2|TRBJ2-5|many
TGTGCCAGCAGTTTATATTGGCGGGAGGGTGGAGAGACCCAGTACTTC
CASSLYWREGGETQYF
>TRBV5-1|.|TRBJ1-5|.
TGCGCCAGCAGCTTGGTAGTTTATCAGCCCCAGCATTTT
CASSLVVYQPQHF
>TRBV28|.|TRBJ2-6|few
TGTGCCAGCAGCACCCCCCTAAGCTCTGGGGCCAACGTCCTGACTTTC
CASSTPLSSGANVLTF
>TRBV5-6|TRBD1|TRBJ1-4|.
TGTGCCAGCAGCCTAAGGACAGGCAGTAATGAAAAACTGTTTTTT
CASSLRTGSNEKLFF
>TRBV9|.|TRBJ1-1|few
TGTGCCAGCAGCGTAGGGGTTCGGGGGACGAACACTGAAGCTTTCTTT
CASSVGVRGTNTEAFF
>TRBV28|.|TRBJ2-2|many
TGTGCCAGCAGTACCGCCGGGGAGCTGTTTTTT
CASSTAGELFF
>TRBV27|TRBD2|TRBJ2-7|.
TGTGCCAGCAGTTTATCGTGGACTAGCGGGAGCTTCTACGAGCAGTACTTC
CASSLSWTSGSFYEQYF
>TRBV12-3/TRBV12-4|.|TRBJ1-2|few
TGTGCCAGCAGTTTATGGGCGGGGGCGGGTGGCTACACCTTC
CASSLWAGAGGYTF
>TRBV5-1|.|TRBJ2-5|few
TGCGCCAGCAGCCCCAGCCTAGCGATCCAAGAGACCCAGTACTTC
CASSPSLAIQETQYF
>TRBV28|.|TRBJ2-7|many
TGTGCCAGCTTGGACGCAACCTACGAGCAGTACTTC
CASLDATYEQYF
>TRBV3-1|.|TRBJ2-7|few
TGTGCCAGCAGCCAACTATTTGTGAAAAACAGTTACGAGCAGTACTTC
CASSQLFVKNSYEQYF
>TRBV6-1|.|TRBJ2-3|few
TGTGCCAGCAGTGGTTCACCTACTAGCACAGATACGCAGTATTTT
CASSGSPTSTDTQYF
>TRBV4-2|TRBD1|TRBJ2-1|few
TGTGCCAGCAGCCAAGAGGGTGGGACAGACTACAATGAGCAGTTCTTC
CASSQEGGTDYNEQFF
>TRBV28|.|TRBJ2-1|few
TGTGCCAGCAGTTCGCTGAGTCCGGAGGAGTTCTTC
CASSSLSPEEFF
>TRBV4-1|TRBD2|TRBJ2-2|few
TGCGCCAGCAGCCAAGATAAAATCGGGAGGTACACCGGGGAGCTGTTTTTT
CASSQDKIGRYTGELFF
>TRBV9|.|TRBJ2-2|few
TGTGCCAGCAGCGTAGTGGCGGAGAAGAACACCGGGGAGCTGTTTTTT
CASSVVAEKNTGELFF
>TRBV4-1|.|TRBJ1-1|.
TGCGCCAGCAGCCCACCGACCCGAACGCAGAACACTGAAGCTTTCTTT
CASSPPTRTQNTEAFF
>TRBV12-3/TRBV12-4|TRBD2|TRBJ2-3|few
TGTGCCAGCAGTTTAGGGCGGGAGGGGGAAGATACGCAGTATTTT
CASSLGREGEDTQYF
>TRBV5-1|.|TRBJ2-1|few
TGCGCCAGCAGCTCGGGCGCCGGGCGGGACTACAATGAGCAGTTCTTC
CASSSGAGRDYNEQFF
>TRBV7-3|.|TRBJ2-3|.
TGTGCCAGCAGCTTAGCCCGGGCATCCGTCTCAGATACGCAGTATTTT
CASSLARASVSDTQYF
>TRBV24-1|.|TRBJ2-2|few
TGTGCCACCAGTGATTTTTCGGGGGCGAACACCGGGGAGCTGTTTTTT
CATSDFSGANTGELFF
>TRBV15|TRBD1|TRBJ1-4|.
TGTGCCACCAGCAGAGATCTTGGGACAGGGGGAAGTGGCGAAAAACTGTTTTTT
CATSRDLGTGGSGEKLFF
>TRBV10-2|.|TRBJ2-1|.
TGCGCCAGCAGTGTGGGCGACAGGCGCCACAATGAGCAGTTCTTC
CASSVGDRRHNEQFF
>TRBV6-2/TRBV6-3|.|TRBJ2-5|.
TGTGCCAGCAGCCCGACATCCGGCGGAGTAAAAGGAGAGACCCAGTACTTC
CASSPTSGGVKGETQYF
>TRBV2|.|TRBJ2-3|.
TGTCCTCATCCCAGTGGGGGGGATACGCAGTATTTT
CPHPSGGDTQYF
>TRBV7-9|.|TRBJ2-1|.
TGTGCCAGCAGCACCACTGAAAGACGTGAGCAGTTCTTC
CASSTTERREQFF
>TRBV4-1|TRBD2|TRBJ2-1|many
TGCGCCAGCAGCCTTGGACTAGCGGTTGAACAGTTCTTC
CASSLGLAVEQFF
>TRBV6-4|.|TRBJ2-7|.
TGTGCCAGCAGGCAACAGGGTTTCTTC
CASRQQGFF
>TRBV4-1|.|TRBJ1-6|.
TGCGCCAGCAGCCAAGATAGGGCCAATAATTCACCCCTCCACTTT
CASSQDRANNSPLHF
>TRBV4-2|TRBD2|TRBJ2-7|few
TGTGCCAGCAGCCAAGAAGTAGGTAGCGGGACCTACGAGCAGTACTTC
CASSQEVGSGTYEQYF
>TRBV5-1|.|TRBJ2-3|few
TGCGCCAGCAGCTTGGATGGGGCTTCCACAGATACGCAGTATTTT
CASSLDGASTDTQYF
>TRBV5-1|.|TRBJ2-7|many
TGCGCCAGCAGCTCCGTTCTAGCCCACCACGAGCAGTACTTC
CASSSVLAHHEQYF
>TRBV4-2|TRBD1|TRBJ2-7|.
TGTGCCAGCAGCCAAGATTTGGGGACAGGGGCCTACGAGCAGTACTTC
CASSQDLGTGAYEQYF
>TRBV11-2|.|TRBJ2-7|.
TGTGCCAGCAGCTTAGTTATAGGACTACGGAACGAGCAGTACTTC
CASSLVIGLRNEQYF
>TRBV11-2|.|TRBJ2-4|few
TGTGCCAGCAGCCCCCTAGGGCCCAGGGAGTGGTATGGAAACATTCAGTACTTC
CASSPLGPREWYGNIQYF
>TRBV28|TRBD1|TRBJ1-6|.
TGTGCCAGCAGTGTCTCGGACAGGGCCTCTTTTAATTCACCCCTCCACTTT
CASSVSDRASFNSPLHF
>TRBV15|.|TRBJ2-1|many
TGTGCCACCAGCAGAATAGGGGAGCAGTTCTTC
CATSRIGEQFF
>TRBV12-3/TRBV12-4|.|TRBJ1-4|many
TGTGCCAGCAGTCTGGGGTGGGAGGCAACTAATGAAAAACTGTTTTTT
CASSLGWEATNEKLFF
>TRBV18|TRBD2|TRBJ2-1|.
TGTGCCAGCCCAGTTAGCGGGGGCAGCAATGAGCAGTTCTTC
CASPVSGGSNEQFF
>TRBV7-2|.|TRBJ1-1|few
TGTGCCAGCAGCTTTAGGAGACTGAACACTGAAGCTTTCTTT
CASSFRRLNTEAFF